Ten or more counts support the clone carrying this TCR beta chain. Its antigen is still unknown. TCRdb recomputed calls from the 5' RACE reads with MiXCR, one row per CDR3 protein. In the table there are about 35,000 distinct CDR3 sequences, 5% to 7% of which are singletons. The sample belongs to a study of early T cells in non-severe SARS-CoV-2 infection. Study in general: Chains stayed unpaired after sequencing of bulk RNA from unsorted whole blood.

The length of the CDR3 is 18 residues. Germline trimming cut 4 bases from V and 1 base from J; bases unmatched to any gene: 7. Germline lookup yields CDR1 MGHRA and CDR2 YSYEKL. Whole-study findings and limits: Anti-spike CD8 responses were favored in VDJdb matching, and private and CD4 specificities were missed.

The sequenced sample consisted of whole blood. V and J are TRBV4-1 and TRBJ2-2; 12 bases are a match to TRBD2. The source of this sequence is an adult who was a healthcare worker with PCR-confirmed SARS-CoV-2 infection or an uninfected control (not recorded which). In DNA, the CDR3 is TGCGCCAGCAGCCGCCAACTAGCGGGAGGTTTGAACACCGGGGAGCTGTTTTTT. Protein product: CASSRQLAGGLNTGELFF.